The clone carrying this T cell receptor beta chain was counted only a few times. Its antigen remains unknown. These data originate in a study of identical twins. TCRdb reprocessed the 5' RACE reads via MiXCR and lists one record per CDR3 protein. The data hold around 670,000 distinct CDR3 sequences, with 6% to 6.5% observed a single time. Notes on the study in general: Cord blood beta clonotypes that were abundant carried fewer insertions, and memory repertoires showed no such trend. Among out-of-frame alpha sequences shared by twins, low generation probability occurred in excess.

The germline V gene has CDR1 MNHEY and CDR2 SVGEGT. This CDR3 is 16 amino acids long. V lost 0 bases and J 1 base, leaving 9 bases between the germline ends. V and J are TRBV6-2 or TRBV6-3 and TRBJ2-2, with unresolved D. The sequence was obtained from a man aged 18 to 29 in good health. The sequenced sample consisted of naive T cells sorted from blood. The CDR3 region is CASSYSRGLNTGELFF. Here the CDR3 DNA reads TGTGCCAGCAGTTACTCGAGAGGATTGAACACCGGGGAGCTGTTTTTT.